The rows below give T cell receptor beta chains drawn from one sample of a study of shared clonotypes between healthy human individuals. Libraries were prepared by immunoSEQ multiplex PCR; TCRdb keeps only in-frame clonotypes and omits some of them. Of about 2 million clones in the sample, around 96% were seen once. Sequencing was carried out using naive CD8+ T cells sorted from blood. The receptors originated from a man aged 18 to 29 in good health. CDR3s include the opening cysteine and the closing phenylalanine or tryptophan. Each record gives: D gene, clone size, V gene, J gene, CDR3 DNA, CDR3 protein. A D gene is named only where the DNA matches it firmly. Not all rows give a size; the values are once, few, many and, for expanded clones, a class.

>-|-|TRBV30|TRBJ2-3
TGTGCCTGGAGTGTAGCCGGGAGAGATACGCAGTATTTT
CAWSVAGRDTQYF
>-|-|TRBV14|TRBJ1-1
TGTGCCAGCAGCCAAGGAGGGGGGGGGAACACTGAAGCTTTCTTT
CASSQGGGGNTEAFF
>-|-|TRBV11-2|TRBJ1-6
TGTGCCAGCAGCCTAGAACAAAGGGTCGGTTTATCGGCGAATTCACCCCTCCACTTT
CASSLEQRVGLSANSPLHF
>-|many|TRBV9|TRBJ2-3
TGTGCCAGCAGCGCCGGGGCAGATAGCACAGATACGCAGTATTTT
CASSAGADSTDTQYF
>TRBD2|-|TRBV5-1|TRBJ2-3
TGCGCCAGCAGCGGGGGACTAGCGGGACGCTCCGGCACAGATACGCAGTATTTT
CASSGGLAGRSGTDTQYF
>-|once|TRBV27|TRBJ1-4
TGTGCCAGCAGTTCACAGGGTACTGAAAAACTGTTTTTT
CASSSQGTEKLFF
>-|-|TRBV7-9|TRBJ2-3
TGTGCCAGCAGCTTAGGATCAACGGGAACGCAGTATTTT
CASSLGSTGTQYF
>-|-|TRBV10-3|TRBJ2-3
TGTGCCATCAGTGGCAGGGGCCTCACAGATACGCAGTATTTT
CAISGRGLTDTQYF
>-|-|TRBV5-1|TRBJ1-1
TGCGCCAGCAGTGAGGGGTACAGGTCGTTCACTGAAGCTTTCTTT
CASSEGYRSFTEAFF
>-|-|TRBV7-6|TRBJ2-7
TGTGCCAGCAGCGTACAGGGTCGGTACGAGCAGTACTTC
CASSVQGRYEQYF
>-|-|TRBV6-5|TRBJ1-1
TGTGCCAGCAGCCAAAATCTTGGGACTGAAGCTTTCTTT
CASSQNLGTEAFF
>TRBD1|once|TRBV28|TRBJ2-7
TGTGCCAGCAGTGGGACAGGGGGCTTAGGAGACGAGCAGTACTTC
CASSGTGGLGDEQYF
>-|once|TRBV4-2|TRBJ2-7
TGTGCCAGCAGCCAATATCCGGGGGCGAACGAGCAGTACTTC
CASSQYPGANEQYF
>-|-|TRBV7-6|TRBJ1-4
TGTGCCAGCAGCTTAGCGCTGCTGGGGAGGCCTAATGAAAAACTGTTTTTT
CASSLALLGRPNEKLFF
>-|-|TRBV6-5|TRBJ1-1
TGTGCCAGCAGTTACGGGGCAGAGGGGAGGAACACTGAAGCTTTCTTT
CASSYGAEGRNTEAFF
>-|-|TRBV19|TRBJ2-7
TGTGCCAGTAGTATAGTGCCCGACTACGAGCAGTACTTC
CASSIVPDYEQYF
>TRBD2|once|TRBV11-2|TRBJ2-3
TGTGCCAGCAGCTTTAGCGGGAGTGAGTGGACAGATACGCAGTATTTT
CASSFSGSEWTDTQYF
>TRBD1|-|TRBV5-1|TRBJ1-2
TGCGCCAGCAGCTTGACAGGGGGCGTTCATGGCTACACCTTC
CASSLTGGVHGYTF
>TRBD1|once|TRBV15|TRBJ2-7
TGTGCCACCAGCAGGGGACAGGATGGCTACGAGCAGTACTTC
CATSRGQDGYEQYF
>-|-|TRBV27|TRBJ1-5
TGTGCCAGCAGTTTAATCTACGGCGATAGTCAGCCCCAGCATTTT
CASSLIYGDSQPQHF
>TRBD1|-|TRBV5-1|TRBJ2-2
TGCGCCAGCAGCCCTCGCCCTCCGGGACAGGGATTCACCGGGGAGCTGTTTTTT
CASSPRPPGQGFTGELFF
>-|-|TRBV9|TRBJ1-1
TGTGCCAGCAGCAGGGACGGTAGTGAAGCTTTCTTT
CASSRDGSEAFF
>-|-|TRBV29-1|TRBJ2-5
TGCAGCGCCGAAGATATCCAGGTCCCCCAGACCCAGTACTTC
CSAEDIQVPQTQYF
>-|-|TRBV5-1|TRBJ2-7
TGCGCCAGCAGCTGGGGTGACGAGAACTACGAGCAGTACTTC
CASSWGDENYEQYF
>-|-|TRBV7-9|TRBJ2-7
TGTGCCAGCAGCTTTGTTGGGCCCGCAGTTTACGAGCAGTACTTC
CASSFVGPAVYEQYF
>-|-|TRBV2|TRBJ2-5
TGTGCCAGCAGTCCCCCGACAGGACAAGAGACCCAGTACTTC
CASSPPTGQETQYF
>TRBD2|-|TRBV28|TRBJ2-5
TGTGCCAGCAGTTTACTAGCGGGGGCCCAAGAGACCCAGTACTTC
CASSLLAGAQETQYF
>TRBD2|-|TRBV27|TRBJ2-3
TGTGCCAGCAGTTTAGGGCCCCCGGGACTATACACAGATACGCAGTATTTT
CASSLGPPGLYTDTQYF
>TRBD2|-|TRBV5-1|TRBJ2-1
TGCGCCAGCAGCTTGGATCTAGCGGGCGCAGGTGAGCAGTTCTTC
CASSLDLAGAGEQFF
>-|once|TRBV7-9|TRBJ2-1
TGTGCCAGCATTTCTAGCGCGGCCGAGCAGTTCTTC
CASISSAAEQFF
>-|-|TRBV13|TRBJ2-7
TGTGCCAGCAGCTTTCCCCCATCCTACGAGCAGTACTTC
CASSFPPSYEQYF
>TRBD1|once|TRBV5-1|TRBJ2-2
TGCGCCAGCAGCTTGGGATTTCCGGGACAGGGGAGCACCGGGGAGCTGTTTTTT
CASSLGFPGQGSTGELFF
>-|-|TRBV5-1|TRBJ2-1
TGCGCCAGCAGCTTGTTTGTCGACAATGAGCAGTTCTTC
CASSLFVDNEQFF
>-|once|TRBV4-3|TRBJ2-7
TGCGCCAGCAGCCAAGAGACACTATTCCACGAGCAGTACTTC
CASSQETLFHEQYF
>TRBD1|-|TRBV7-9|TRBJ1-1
TGTGCCAGCAGCTTACCGGCAGGGGGCCGAACTGAAGCTTTCTTT
CASSLPAGGRTEAFF
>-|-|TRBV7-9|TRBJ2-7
TGTGCCAGCACCTCCTCGGGGACCGAGCAGTACTTC
CASTSSGTEQYF
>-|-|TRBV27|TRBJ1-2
TGTGCCAGCAGTTTAAGTGTTCATGTCGGCTACACCTTC
CASSLSVHVGYTF
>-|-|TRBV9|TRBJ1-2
TGTGCCAGCAGCGCTGGGGGGTATGGCTACACCTTC
CASSAGGYGYTF
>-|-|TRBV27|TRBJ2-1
TGTGCCAGCAGTTTATTAGGGGACGAGCAGTTCTTC
CASSLLGDEQFF
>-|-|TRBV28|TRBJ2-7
TGTGCCAGCAGTCATGGACAGAACGAGCAGTACTTC
CASSHGQNEQYF
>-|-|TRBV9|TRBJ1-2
TGTGCCAGCAGCGTAGGGGCTGCTAACTATGGCTACACCTTC
CASSVGAANYGYTF